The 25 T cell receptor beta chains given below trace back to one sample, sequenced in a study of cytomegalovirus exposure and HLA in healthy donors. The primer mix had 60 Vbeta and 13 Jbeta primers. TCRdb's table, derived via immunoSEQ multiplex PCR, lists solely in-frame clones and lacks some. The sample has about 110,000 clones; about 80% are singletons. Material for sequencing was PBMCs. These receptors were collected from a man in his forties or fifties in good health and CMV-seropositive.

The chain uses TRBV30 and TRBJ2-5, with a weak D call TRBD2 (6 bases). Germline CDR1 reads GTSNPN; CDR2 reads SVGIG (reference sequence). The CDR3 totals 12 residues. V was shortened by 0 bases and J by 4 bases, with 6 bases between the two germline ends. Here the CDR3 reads CAWSVLAETQYF. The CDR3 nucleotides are TGTGCCTGGAGTGTACTAGCAGAGACCCAGTACTTC.

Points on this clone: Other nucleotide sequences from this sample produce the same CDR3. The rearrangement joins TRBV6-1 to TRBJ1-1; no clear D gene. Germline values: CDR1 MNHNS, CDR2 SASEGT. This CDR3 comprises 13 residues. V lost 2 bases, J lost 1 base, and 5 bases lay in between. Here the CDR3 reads CASSETGNTEAFF. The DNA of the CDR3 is TGTGCCAGCAGTGAAACCGGGAACACTGAAGCTTTCTTT.

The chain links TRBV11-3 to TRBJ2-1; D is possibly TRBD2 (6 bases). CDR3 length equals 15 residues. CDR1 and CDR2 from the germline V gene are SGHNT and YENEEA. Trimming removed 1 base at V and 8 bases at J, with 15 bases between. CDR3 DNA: TGTGCCAGCAGCTTAGGAGCGGGCGTTGGTGATGAGCAGTTCTTC. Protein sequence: CASSLGAGVGDEQFF.

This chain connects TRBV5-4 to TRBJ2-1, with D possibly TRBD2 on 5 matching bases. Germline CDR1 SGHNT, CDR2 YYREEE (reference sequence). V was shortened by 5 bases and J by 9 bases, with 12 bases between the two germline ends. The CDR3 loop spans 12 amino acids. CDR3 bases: TGTGCCAGCAGGGTCGGGGTGGGTGAGCAGTTCTTC. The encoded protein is CASRVGVGEQFF.

Here the CDR3 reads CASSPRGSSYEQYF. CDR3 DNA sequence: TGTGCCAGCAGTCCCAGGGGAAGCTCCTACGAGCAGTACTTC. The chain recombines TRBV6-1 with TRBJ2-7, with a weak D call TRBD1 (6 bases). Trimming took off 5 bases at V and 0 bases at J, with 11 bases between the two ends. The CDR3 has 14 residues. Germline V gene data show CDR1 as MNHNS and CDR2 as SASEGT.

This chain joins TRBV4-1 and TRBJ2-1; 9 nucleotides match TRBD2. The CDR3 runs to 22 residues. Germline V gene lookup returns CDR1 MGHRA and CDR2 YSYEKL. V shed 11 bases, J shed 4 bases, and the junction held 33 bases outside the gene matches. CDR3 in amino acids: CACLLKLFSGGGAFWGYNEQFF. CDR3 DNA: TGCGCCTGCCTTTTAAAACTTTTCTCCGGCGGGGGGGCCTTTTGGGGATACAATGAGCAGTTCTTC.

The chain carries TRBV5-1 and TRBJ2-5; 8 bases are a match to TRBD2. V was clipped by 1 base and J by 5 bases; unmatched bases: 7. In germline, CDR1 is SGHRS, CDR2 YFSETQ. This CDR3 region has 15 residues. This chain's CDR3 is CASSLLVAGTETQYF. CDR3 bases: TGCGCCAGCAGCTTGTTGGTAGCGGGGACGGAGACCCAGTACTTC.

The CDR3 nucleotides are TGTGCCAGCAGCTACGGGGAAAACTATGGCTACACCTTC. Its protein product is CASSYGENYGYTF. The chain is built from TRBV5-6 and TRBJ1-2; D is uncertain. V lost 3 bases, J lost 2 bases, and 8 bases lay in between. Germline CDR1 reads SGHDT; CDR2 reads YYEEEE. This CDR3 comprises 13 residues.

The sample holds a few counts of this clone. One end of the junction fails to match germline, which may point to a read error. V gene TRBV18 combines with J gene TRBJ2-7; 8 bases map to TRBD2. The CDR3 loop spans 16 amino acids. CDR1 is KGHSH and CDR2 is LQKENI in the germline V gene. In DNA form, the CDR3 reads TGTGCCAGCTCACCCACACGCGGGGGGTCTTACTCAGAAGTCCACTTC. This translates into CASSPTRGGSYSEVHF.

CDR3 nucleotide sequence: TGTGCCAGCAGCTTGGCTGGGGGGGCTTGGACAGATACGCAGTATTTT. This codes for CASSLAGGAWTDTQYF. The genes are TRBV5-4 and TRBJ2-3, with D perhaps TRBD2 (7 bases). V dropped 0 bases and J dropped 3 bases, with 14 bases sitting between them. This CDR3 contains 16 residues. Per the germline V gene, CDR1 is SGHNT and CDR2 is YYREEE (reference sequence).

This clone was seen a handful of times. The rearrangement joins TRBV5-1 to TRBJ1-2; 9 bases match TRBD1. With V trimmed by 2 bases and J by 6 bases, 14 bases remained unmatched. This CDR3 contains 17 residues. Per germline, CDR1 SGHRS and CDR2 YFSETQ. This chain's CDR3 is CASSFFAGQGSRDGYTF. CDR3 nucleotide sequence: TGCGCCAGCAGCTTCTTCGCAGGACAGGGGTCTCGAGATGGCTACACCTTC. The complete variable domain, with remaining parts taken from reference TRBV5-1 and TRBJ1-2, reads KAGVTQTPRYLIKTRGQQVTLSCSPISGHRSVSWYQQTPGQGLQFLFEYFSETQRNKGNFPGRFSGRQFSNSRSEMNVSTLELGDSALYLCASSFFAGQGSRDGYTFGSGTRLTVV.

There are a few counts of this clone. The CDR3 loop reads CASSYTGGDTQYF. The CDR3 coding sequence is TGTGCCAGCAGTTATACAGGGGGAGATACGCAGTATTTT. V and J are TRBV5-5 and TRBJ2-3, with TRBD1 matching 8 bases. The CDR3 is 13 amino acids. Germline V gene data show CDR1 as SGHKS and CDR2 as YYEKEE (reference sequence). V lost 5 bases, J lost 5 bases, and 4 bases stayed unmatched. Drawing the rest from reference TRBV5-5 and TRBJ2-3, the complete variable domain is DAGVTQSPTHLIKTRGQQVTLRCSPISGHKSVSWYQQVLGQGPQFIFQYYEKEERGRGNFPDRFSARQFPNYSSELNVNALLLGDSALYLCASSYTGGDTQYFGPGTRLTVL.

CDR3 nucleotide sequence: TGTGCCAGCAGAAGGGACTTCCAAGAGACCCAGTACTTC. Amino acids: CASRRDFQETQYF. The chain links TRBV6-5 to TRBJ2-5; maybe TRBD2 (6 bases). The CDR3 is 13 amino acids. Between the trimmed V and J ends, which lost 6 bases and 1 base, there was a span of 9 bases. Germline lookup yields CDR1 MNHEY and CDR2 SVGAGI.

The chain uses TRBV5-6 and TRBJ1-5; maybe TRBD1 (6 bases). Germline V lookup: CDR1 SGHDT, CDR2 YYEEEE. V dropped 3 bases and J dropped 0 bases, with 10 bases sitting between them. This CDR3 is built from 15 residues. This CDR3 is CASSSGQFSNQPQHF. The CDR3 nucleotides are TGTGCCAGCAGCTCAGGACAGTTTAGCAATCAGCCCCAGCATTTT.

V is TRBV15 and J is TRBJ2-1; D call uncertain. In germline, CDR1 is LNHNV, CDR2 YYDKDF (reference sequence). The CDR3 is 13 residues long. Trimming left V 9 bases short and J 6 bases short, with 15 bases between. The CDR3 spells CATERSPFNEQFF. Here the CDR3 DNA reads TGTGCCACGGAGAGGTCACCCTTCAATGAGCAGTTCTTC.

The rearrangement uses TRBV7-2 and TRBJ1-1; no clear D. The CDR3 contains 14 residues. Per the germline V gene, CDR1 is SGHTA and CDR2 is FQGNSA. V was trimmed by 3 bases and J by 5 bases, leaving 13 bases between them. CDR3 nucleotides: TGTGCCAGCAGCTTCCGGACTCTGGGGACTGAAGCTTTCTTT. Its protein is CASSFRTLGTEAFF.

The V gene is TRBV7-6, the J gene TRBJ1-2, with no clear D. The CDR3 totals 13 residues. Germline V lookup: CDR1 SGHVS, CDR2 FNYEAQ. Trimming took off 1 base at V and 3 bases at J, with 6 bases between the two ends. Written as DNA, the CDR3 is TGTGCCAGCAGCTTAGGGCAGTACTATGGCTACACCTTC. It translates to CASSLGQYYGYTF.

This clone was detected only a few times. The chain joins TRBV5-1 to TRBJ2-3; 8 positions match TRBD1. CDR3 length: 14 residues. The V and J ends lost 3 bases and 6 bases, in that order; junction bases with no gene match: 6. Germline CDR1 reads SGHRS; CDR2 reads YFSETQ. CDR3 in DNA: TGCGCCAGCAGCTCCGGACAGGGAGGCGATACGCAGTATTTT. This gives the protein CASSSGQGGDTQYF.

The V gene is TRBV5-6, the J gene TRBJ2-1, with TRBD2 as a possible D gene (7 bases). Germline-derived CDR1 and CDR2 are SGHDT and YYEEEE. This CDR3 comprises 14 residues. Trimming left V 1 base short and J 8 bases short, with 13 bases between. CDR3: CASSLSRGGDEQFF. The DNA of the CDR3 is TGTGCCAGCAGCTTGTCCAGGGGAGGGGATGAGCAGTTCTTC.

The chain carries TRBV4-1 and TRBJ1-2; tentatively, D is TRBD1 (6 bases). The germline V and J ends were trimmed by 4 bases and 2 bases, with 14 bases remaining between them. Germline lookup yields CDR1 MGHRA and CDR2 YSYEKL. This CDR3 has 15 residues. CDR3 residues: CASSRDRTANYGYTF. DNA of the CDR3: TGCGCCAGCAGCCGAGACCGGACAGCCAACTATGGCTACACCTTC.

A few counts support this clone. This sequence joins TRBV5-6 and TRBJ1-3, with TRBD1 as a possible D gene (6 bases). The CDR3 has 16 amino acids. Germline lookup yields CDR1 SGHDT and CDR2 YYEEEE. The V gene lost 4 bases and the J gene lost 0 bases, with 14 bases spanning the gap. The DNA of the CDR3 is TGTGCCAGCAGCATCTTACGGACAGTCTCTGGAAACACCATATATTTT. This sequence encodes CASSILRTVSGNTIYF.

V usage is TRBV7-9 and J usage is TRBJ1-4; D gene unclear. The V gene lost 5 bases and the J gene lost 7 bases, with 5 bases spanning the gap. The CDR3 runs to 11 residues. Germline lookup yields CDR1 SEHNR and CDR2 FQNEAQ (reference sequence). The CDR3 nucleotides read TGTGCCAGCAGCCGGGGTGAAAAACTGTTTTTT. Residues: CASSRGEKLFF.

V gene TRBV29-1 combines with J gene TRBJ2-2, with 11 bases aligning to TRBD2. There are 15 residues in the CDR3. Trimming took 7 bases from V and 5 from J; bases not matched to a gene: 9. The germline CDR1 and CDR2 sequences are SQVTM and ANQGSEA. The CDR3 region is CSALLAGGVTGELFF. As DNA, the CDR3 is TGCAGCGCCCTTCTAGCGGGAGGAGTAACCGGGGAGCTGTTTTTT.

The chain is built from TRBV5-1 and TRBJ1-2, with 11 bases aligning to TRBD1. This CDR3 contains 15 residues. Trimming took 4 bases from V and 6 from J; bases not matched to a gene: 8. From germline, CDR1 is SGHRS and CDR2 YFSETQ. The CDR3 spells CASSPMGQGGDGYTF. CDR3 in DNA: TGCGCCAGCAGCCCGATGGGACAGGGGGGGGATGGCTACACCTTC.

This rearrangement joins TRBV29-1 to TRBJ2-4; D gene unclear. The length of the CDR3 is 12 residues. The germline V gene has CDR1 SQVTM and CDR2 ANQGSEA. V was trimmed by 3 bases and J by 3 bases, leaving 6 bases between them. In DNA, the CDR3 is TGCAGCGTTGAGTACAGCAAAAACATTCAGTACTTC. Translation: CSVEYSKNIQYF.